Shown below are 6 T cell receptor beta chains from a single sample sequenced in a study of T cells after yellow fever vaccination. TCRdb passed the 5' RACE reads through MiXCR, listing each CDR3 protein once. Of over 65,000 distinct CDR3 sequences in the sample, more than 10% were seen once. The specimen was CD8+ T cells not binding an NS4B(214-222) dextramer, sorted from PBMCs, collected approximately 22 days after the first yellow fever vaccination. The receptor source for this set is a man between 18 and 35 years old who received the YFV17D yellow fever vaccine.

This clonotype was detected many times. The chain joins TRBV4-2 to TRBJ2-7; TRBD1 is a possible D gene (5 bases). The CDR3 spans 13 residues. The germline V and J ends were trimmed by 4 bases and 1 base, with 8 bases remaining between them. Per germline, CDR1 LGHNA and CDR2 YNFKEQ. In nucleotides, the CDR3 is TGTGCCAGCAGCCCGGACACATCCTACGAGCAGTACTTC. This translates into CASSPDTSYEQYF.

The CDR3 DNA reads TGTGCCAGCAGCTTTCTGGACAAGAAGAATGAAGCTTTCTTT. Translated, it gives CASSFLDKKNEAFF. The chain recombines TRBV7-2 with TRBJ1-1, with D maybe TRBD1 (5 bases). Trimming left V 3 bases short and J 7 bases short, with 15 bases between. Germline CDR1 and CDR2: SGHTA and FQGNSA. This CDR3 comprises 14 residues.

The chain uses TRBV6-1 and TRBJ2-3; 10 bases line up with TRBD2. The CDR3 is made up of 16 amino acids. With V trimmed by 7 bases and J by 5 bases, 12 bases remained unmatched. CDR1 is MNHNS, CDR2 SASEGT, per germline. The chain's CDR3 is CASKLLSGGSLDTQYF. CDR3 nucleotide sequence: TGTGCCAGCAAGCTCCTTAGCGGGGGGTCGCTAGATACGCAGTATTTT.

The CDR3 sequence is CASSKTGKLAYGYTF. CDR3 bases: TGTGCCAGCAGCAAGACAGGGAAACTTGCCTATGGCTACACCTTC. The chain recombines TRBV7-8 with TRBJ1-2; TRBD1 aligns across 7 bases. This CDR3 is built from 15 residues. Germline CDR1 SGHVS, CDR2 FQNEAQ. With V trimmed by 5 bases and J by 4 bases, 10 bases remained unmatched.

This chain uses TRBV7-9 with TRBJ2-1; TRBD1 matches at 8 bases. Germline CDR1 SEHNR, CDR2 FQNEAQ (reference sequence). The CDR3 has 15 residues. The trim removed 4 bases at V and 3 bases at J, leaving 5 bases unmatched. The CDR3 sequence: CASSSSGGLYNEQFF. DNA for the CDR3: TGTGCCAGCAGCTCCTCAGGGGGCCTCTACAATGAGCAGTTCTTC.

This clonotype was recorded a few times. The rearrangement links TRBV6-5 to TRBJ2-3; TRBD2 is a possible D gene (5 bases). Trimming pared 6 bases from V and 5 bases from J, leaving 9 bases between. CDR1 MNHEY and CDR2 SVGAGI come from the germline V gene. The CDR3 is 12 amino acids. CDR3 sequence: CASSTGLDTQYF. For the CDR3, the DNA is TGTGCCAGCAGCACCGGACTAGATACGCAGTATTTT.